What follows is one T cell receptor (beta chain) and its context. Between the trimmed V and J ends, which lost 7 bases and 4 bases, there was a span of 25 bases. The V gene's germline CDR1 is ENHRY and CDR2 SYGVKD. This CDR3 has 17 residues. The data stem from a study of blood T cell repertoires in COVID-19. About the research overall: COVID-19 samples from acute and convalescent phases originated in the United States, Italy and Spain.

Sequencing was performed with immunoSEQ multiplex PCR; in TCRdb, only in-frame clones are kept and a portion is missing. This sample has about 300,000 clones; 70% to 85% occur once, and the top ten carry more than 1.1%. Seattle patients were enrolled while actively infected and followed longitudinally. The origin of this receptor is a human donor with COVID-19, enrolled during active disease. The donor label of this sample is uncertain. The sample comprised peripheral blood. The genes are TRBV10-3 and TRBJ1-2; unclear D gene. In nucleotides, the CDR3 is TGTGCCATCACCGATCAGACCTACGACAACTTTGGCTATGGCTACACCTTC. This gives the protein CAITDQTYDNFGYGYTF.